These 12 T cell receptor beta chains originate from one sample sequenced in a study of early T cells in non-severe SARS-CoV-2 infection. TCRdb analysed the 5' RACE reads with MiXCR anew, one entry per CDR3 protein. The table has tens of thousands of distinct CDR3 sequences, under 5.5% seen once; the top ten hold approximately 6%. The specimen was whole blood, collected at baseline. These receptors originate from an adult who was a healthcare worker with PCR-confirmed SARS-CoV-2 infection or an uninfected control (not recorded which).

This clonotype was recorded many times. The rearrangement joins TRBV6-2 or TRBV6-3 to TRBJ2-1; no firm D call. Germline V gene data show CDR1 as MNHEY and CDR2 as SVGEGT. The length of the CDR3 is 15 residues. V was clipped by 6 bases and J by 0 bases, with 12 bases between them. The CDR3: CASRVQLSSYNEQFF. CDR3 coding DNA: TGTGCCAGCAGAGTGCAGCTCAGCTCCTACAATGAGCAGTTCTTC.

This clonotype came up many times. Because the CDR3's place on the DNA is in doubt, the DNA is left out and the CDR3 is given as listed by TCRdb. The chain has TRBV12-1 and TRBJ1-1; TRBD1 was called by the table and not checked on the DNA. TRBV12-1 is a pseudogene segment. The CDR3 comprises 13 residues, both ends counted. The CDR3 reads CASSFGGGTEAFF.

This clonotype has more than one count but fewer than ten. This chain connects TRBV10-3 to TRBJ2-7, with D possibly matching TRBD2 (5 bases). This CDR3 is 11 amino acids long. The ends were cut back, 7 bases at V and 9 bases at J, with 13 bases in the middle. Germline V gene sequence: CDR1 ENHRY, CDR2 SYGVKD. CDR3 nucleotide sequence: TGTGCCATCATGGCCGCGGAGGTGCAGTACTTC. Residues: CAIMAAEVQYF.

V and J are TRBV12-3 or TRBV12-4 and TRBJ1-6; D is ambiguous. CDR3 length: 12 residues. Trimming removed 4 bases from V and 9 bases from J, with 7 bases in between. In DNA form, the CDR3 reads TGTGCCAGCAGTTCCCCCGGTTCACCCCTCCACTTT. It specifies CASSSPGSPLHF.

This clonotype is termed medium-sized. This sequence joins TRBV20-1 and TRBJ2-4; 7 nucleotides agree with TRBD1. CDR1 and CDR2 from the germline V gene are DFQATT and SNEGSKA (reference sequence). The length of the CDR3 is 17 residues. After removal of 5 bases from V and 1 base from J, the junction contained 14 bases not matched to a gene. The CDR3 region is CSAGTRDSDFAKNIQYF. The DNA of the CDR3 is TGCAGTGCTGGTACCCGGGACAGCGATTTCGCCAAAAACATTCAGTACTTC.

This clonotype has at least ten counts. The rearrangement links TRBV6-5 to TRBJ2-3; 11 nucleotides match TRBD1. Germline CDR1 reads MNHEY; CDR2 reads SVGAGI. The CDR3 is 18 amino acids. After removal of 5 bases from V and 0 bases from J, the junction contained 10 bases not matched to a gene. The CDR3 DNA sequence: TGTGCCAGCAGTGCCGGGACAGGGGGGACTGCGAGCACAGATACGCAGTATTTT. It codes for CASSAGTGGTASTDTQYF.

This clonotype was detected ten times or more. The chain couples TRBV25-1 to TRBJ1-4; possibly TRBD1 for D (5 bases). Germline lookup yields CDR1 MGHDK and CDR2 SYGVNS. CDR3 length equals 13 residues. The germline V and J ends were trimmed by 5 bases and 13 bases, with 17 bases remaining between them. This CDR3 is CASSLPGPGTLFF. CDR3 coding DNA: TGTGCCAGCAGTCTCCCGGGACCCGGGACACTGTTTTTT. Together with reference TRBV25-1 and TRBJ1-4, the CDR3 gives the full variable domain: EADIYQTPRYLVIGTGKKITLECSQTMGHDKMYWYQQDPGMELHLIHYSYGVNSTEKGDLSSESTVSRIRTEHFPLTLESARPSHTSQYLCASSLPGPGTLFFGSGTQLSVL.

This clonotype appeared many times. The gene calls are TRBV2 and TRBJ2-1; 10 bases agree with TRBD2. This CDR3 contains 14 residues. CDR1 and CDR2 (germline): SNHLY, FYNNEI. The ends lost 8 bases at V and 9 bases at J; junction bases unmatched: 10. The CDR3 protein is CASQGGTSDSEQFF. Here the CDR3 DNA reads TGTGCCAGCCAGGGCGGGACTAGCGATAGTGAGCAGTTCTTC.

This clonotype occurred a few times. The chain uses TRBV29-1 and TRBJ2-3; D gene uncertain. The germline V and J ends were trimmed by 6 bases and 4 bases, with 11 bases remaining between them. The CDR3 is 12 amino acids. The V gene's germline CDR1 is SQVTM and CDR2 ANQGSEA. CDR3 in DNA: TGCAGCGTCAAGGACGGTCCAGATACGCAGTATTTT. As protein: CSVKDGPDTQYF.

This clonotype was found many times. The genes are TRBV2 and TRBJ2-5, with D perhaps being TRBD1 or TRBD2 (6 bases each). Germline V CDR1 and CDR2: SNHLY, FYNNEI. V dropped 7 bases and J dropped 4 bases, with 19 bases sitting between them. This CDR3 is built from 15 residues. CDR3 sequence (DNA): TGTGCCAGCACCACTTCTCCGGGGGCGGGAGAGACCCAGTACTTC. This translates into CASTTSPGAGETQYF.

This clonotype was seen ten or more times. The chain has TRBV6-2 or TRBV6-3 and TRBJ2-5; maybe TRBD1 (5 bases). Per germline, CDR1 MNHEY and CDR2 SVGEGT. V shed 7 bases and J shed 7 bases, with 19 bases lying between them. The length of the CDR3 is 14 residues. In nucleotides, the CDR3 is TGTGCCAGCACCAATCAACTGTTTAGGGGGACCCAGTACTTC. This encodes CASTNQLFRGTQYF.

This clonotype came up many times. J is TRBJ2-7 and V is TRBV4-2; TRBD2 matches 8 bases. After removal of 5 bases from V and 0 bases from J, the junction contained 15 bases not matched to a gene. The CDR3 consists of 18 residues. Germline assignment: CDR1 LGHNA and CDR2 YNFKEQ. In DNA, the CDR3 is TGTGCCAGCAGCTTACTGGCCCCCGGGACTAGATTCTCCTACGAGCAGTACTTC. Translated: CASSLLAPGTRFSYEQYF.